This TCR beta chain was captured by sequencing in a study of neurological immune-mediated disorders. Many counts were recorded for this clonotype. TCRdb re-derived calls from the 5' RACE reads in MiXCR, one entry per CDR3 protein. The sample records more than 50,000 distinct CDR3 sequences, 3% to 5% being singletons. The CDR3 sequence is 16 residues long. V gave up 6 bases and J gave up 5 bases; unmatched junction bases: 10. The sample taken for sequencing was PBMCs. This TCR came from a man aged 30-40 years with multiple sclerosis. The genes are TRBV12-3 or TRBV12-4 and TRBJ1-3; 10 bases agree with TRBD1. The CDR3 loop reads CASSRTGGGVRNTIYF. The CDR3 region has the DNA TGTGCCAGCAGCCGGACAGGGGGAGGAGTAAGAAACACCATATATTTT.